This TCR beta chain appears in the sequencing data of a study of blood T cell repertoires in COVID-19. There are a few counts of this clone. TCRdb's table, derived via immunoSEQ multiplex PCR, lists solely in-frame clones and lacks some. The table shows some 80,000 clones, with roughly 91% occurring only once. Material for sequencing was peripheral blood. This receptor was taken from a human donor in a cohort sampled during active COVID-19.

CDR3 loop: CASQRGSLYEQYF. The CDR3 DNA sequence: TGTGCCAGCCAGCGGGGGAGTCTCTACGAGCAGTACTTC. The chain couples TRBV12-3 or TRBV12-4 to TRBJ2-7, with 8 bases lining up with TRBD2. The CDR3 covers 13 residues. J gave up 3 bases and V 8 bases, and 6 bases lay outside the gene matches.